This T cell receptor (beta chain) was captured by sequencing in a study of blood T cell repertoires in COVID-19. For the study at large: T cells, B-cell-depleted T cells, or PBMCs provided the cDNA or gDNA that served as material.

Patients of the Seattle cohort, enrolled during active infection, were followed longitudinally. Germline assignment: CDR1 ENHRY and CDR2 SYGVKD. The CDR3 loop spans 14 amino acids. The V segment lost 6 bases and the J segment 4 bases; nucleotides outside the gene matches: 6. In the original processing: The authors estimated nucleated cell counts from reference gene primer amplification. Assay: immunoSEQ multiplex PCR; the TCRdb copy retains only in-frame clones and omits some. V, J and clone size are those of that table, while D and trimming were read from the DNA. The repertoire holds roughly 460,000 clones, approximately 90% seen once, with 0.7% to 0.85% in the top ten.

The chain joins TRBV10-3 to TRBJ2-3; 8 bases align to TRBD2. The receptor comes from a man between 18 and 29 years old with COVID-19, enrolled during active disease. What was sequenced was peripheral blood. CDR3 in amino acids: CAIRREAQADTQYF. CDR3 DNA: TGTGCCATCAGGCGGGAGGCTCAAGCAGATACGCAGTATTTT.